This TCR beta chain was captured in a study of blood T cell repertoires in COVID-19. Study at large: Italy, Spain and the United States were the sources of the convalescent and acute COVID-19 samples.

Profiling relied on immunoSEQ multiplex PCR, and the TCRdb table lists in-frame clones only, not all of them. The sample lists about 88,000 clones, less than 90% occurring once. This TCR derives from a human donor in a cohort sampled during active COVID-19. Input material: peripheral blood.

As DNA, the CDR3 is TGTGCCAGCAGTTTACGGCAGGATTATCAGCCCCAGCATTTT. Protein: CASSLRQDYQPQHF. The chain recombines TRBV28 with TRBJ1-5; no reliable D call. Germline values: CDR1 MDHEN, CDR2 SYDVKM. V was clipped by 2 bases and J by 5 bases, with 10 bases between them. CDR3 length equals 14 residues.